This T cell receptor beta chain derives from a study of T cell changes during pregnancy in multiple sclerosis. The CDR3 extends over 15 amino acids. Germline values: CDR1 GTSNPN, CDR2 SVGIG (reference sequence). Trimming shortened V by 1 base and J by 4 bases, and 11 bases separated the two germline ends. Assay: immunoSEQ multiplex PCR; the TCRdb copy retains only in-frame clones and omits some. Of about 69,000 clones in the sample, approximately 90% were seen once. The sequence was collected from a female donor with multiple sclerosis, enrolled in a pregnancy study. Sequences were derived from peripheral blood, sampled in the third trimester of pregnancy. The genes are TRBV30 and TRBJ1-6; D not resolved. The DNA for the CDR3 is TGTGCCTGGAGTGCGACGGGAACATATAATTCACCCCTCCACTTT. Translation gives CAWSATGTYNSPLHF. Full variable domain (rest looked up from reference TRBV30 and TRBJ1-6): SQTIHQWPATLVQPVGSPLSLECTVEGTSNPNLYWYRQAAGRGLQLLFYSVGIGQISSEVPQNLSASRPQDRQFILSSKKLLLSDSGFYLCAWSATGTYNSPLHFGNGTRLTVT.